Sequencing of this T cell receptor (beta chain) was carried out in a study of T cells of healthy individuals. Germline V CDR1 and CDR2: SQVTM, ANQGSEA. V was clipped by 5 bases and J by 0 bases, with 10 bases between them. This CDR3 has 14 residues. One entry per CDR3 protein results from TCRdb running MiXCR on the 5' RACE reads. The table includes some 85,000 distinct CDR3 sequences, roughly 5% detected once. Many counts were recorded for this clonotype. V and J are TRBV29-1 and TRBJ2-2; a weak D match, TRBD1 (5 bases). The source of this sequence is a female donor in good health. The CDR3 spells CSVSKQANTGELFF. The CDR3 coding sequence is TGCAGCGTTTCGAAACAGGCGAACACCGGGGAGCTGTTTTTT.